This T cell receptor (beta chain) was identified during a study of cytomegalovirus exposure and HLA in healthy donors. Study in general: About 200 million T cells yielded roughly 100 million unique TCR beta sequences, as an earlier analysis found.

Study conclusions and caveats: As immune exposure information, only CMV serostatus was available. The authors enumerated over 150 TCR beta chains as linked to cytomegalovirus. V- and J-gene trimming of TCR beta was linked (in a later analysis) to a missense DCLRE1C variant.

Amplification used 60 Vbeta primers and 13 Jbeta primers. Libraries were prepared by immunoSEQ multiplex PCR; TCRdb keeps only in-frame clonotypes and omits some of them. The data show 100,000 to 150,000 clones, 65% to 85% seen once. As regards this clone: Antigen unknown.

The CDR3 sequence is 15 residues long. Trimming took 2 bases from V and 4 from J; bases not matched to a gene: 7. The germline V gene has CDR1 SGHTA and CDR2 FQGNSA. Sequences were obtained from PBMCs. The TCR sequence derives from a woman between 18 and 29 years old in good health and CMV-seronegative. The chain uses TRBV7-2 and TRBJ2-7; 8 nucleotides match TRBD2. The CDR3 reads CASSLSMSSGYEQYF. The CDR3 DNA follows: TGTGCCAGCAGCTTATCAATGTCTAGCGGGTACGAGCAGTACTTC. The whole variable domain, remainder taken from reference TRBV7-2 and TRBJ2-7, is GAGVSQSPSNKVTEKGKDVELRCDPISGHTALYWYRQSLGQGLEFLIYFQGNSAPDKSGLPSDRFSAERTGGSVSTLTIQRTQQEDSAVYLCASSLSMSSGYEQYFGPGTRLTVT.